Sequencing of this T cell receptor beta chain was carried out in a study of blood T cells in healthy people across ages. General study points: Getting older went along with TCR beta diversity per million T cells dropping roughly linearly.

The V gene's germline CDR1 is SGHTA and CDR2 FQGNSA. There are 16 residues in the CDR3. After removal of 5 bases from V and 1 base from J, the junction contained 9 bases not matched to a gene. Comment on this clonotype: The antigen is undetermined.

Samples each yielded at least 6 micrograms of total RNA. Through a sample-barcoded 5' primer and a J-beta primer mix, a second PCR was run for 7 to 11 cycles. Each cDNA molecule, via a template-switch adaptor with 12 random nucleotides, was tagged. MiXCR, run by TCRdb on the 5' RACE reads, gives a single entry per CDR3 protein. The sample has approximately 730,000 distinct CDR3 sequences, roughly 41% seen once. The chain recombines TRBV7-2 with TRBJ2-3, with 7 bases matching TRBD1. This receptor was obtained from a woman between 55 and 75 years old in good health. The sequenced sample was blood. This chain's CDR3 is CASSPPTGTGTDTQYF. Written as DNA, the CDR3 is TGTGCCAGCAGCCCGCCGACAGGGACGGGCACAGATACGCAGTATTTT.